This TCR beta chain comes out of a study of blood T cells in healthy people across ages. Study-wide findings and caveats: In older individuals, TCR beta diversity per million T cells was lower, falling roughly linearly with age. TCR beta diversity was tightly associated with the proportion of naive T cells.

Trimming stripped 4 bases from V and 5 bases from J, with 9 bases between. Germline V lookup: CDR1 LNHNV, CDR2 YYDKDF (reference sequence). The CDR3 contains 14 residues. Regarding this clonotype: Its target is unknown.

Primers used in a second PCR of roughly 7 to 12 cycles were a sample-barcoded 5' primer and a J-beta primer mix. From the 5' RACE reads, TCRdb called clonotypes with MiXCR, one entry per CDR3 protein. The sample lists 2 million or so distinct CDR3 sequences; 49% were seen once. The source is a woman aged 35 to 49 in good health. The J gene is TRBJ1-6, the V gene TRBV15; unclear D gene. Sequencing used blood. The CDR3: CATSTAWDNSPLHF. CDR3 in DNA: TGTGCCACCAGCACGGCCTGGGATAATTCACCCCTCCACTTT.